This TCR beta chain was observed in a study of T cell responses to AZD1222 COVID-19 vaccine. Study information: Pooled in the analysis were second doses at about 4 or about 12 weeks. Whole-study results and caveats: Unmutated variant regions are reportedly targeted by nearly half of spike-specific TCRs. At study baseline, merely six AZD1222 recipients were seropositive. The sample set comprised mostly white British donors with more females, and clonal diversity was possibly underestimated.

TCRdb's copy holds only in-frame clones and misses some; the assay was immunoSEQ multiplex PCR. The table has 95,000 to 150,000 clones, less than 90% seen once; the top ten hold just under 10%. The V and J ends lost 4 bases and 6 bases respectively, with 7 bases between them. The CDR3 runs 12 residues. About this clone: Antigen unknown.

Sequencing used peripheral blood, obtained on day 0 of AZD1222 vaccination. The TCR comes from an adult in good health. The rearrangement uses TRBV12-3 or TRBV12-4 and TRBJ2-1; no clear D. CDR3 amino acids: CASSYLLNEQFF. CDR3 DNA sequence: TGTGCCAGCAGTTACTTGCTCAATGAGCAGTTCTTC.